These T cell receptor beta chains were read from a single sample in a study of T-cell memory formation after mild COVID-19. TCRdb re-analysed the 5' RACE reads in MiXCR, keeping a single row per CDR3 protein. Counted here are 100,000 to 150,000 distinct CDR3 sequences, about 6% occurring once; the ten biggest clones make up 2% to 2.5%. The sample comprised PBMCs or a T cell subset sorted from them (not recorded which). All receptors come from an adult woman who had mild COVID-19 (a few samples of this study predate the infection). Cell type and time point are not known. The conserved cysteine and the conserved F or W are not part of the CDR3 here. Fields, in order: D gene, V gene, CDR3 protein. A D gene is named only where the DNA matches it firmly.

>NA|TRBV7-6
ASSVQTGTEAF
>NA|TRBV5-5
ASSETPSTDTQY
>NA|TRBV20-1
SASREGLGSPLH
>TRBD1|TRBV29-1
SCQGALDTEAF
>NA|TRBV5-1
ASSLGHGNEQF
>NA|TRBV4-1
ASSQGQPNQPQH
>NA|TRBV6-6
ASSYRGGETQY
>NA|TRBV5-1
ASSLPLVFGTDTQY
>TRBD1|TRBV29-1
SVRTGANTEAF
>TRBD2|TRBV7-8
ASSRGLAGMSEQF
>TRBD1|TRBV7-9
ASSLGRGQGTGSNQPQH
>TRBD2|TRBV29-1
SVRTSGGTDTQY
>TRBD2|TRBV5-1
ASTAGEVSDTQY
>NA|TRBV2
ASNRQAYESGYT
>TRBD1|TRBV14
ASSHKVGQGYEQY
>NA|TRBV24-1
ATSDRRTVGYGYT
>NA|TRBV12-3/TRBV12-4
ASSRSGGDTGELF
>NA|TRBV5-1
ASSLERGGNTIY
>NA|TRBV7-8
ASSSRVGADTYEQY
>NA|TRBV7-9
ASSPDAGRQF
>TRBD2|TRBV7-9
ASSTRWTSGSGEQY
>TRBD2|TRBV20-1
SAETGSGGSYNEQF
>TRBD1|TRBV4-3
ASSQDKQGVEQY
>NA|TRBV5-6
ASSPGTFKEQY
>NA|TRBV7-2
ASSPNQGSYGYT
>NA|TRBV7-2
ASSTFYNEQF
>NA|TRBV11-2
ASHIIRGTGELF
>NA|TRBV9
ASSVGPGGGDIQY
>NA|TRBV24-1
ATSDLLTGYT
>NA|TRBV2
ASSTGLGQPQH
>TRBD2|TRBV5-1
ASSLSGRAPDTQY
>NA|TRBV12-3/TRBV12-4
ASSSGAGGYT
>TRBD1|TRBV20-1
SARGDRSSYEQY
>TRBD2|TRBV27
ASSLSGGVPDTQY
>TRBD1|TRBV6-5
ASSRGQGGYGYT
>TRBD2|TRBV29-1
SVLQGLAVYNEQF
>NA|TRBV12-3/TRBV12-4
ASRTSWTYEQY
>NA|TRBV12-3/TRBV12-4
ASSLGPITNYGYT
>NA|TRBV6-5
ASSYEGLYGYT
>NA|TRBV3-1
ASSQLHNSYEQY
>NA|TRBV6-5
ASSYSSEHTGELF
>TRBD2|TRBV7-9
ASSPGTTKEF
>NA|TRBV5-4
ASSLGLGADTQY
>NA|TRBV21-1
ASSKEVNEQY
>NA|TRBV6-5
ASSQTITDTQY
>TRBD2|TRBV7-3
ASSPQEWGSGGDTDTQY
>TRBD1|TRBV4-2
ASSQDGQGVVTEAF
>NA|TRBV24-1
ATSDPGGSTYGYT
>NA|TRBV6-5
ASQIQGGGTYEQY
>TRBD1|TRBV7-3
ASSPDRGGSNEKLF
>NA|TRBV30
AWSRGGNLNTEAF
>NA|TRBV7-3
ASSPGGLTEAF
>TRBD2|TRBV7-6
ASSLVTAGTSTDTQY
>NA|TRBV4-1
ASSQEGRGADTQY
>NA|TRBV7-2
ASSLSREKF
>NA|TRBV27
ASSLVRTDTNTGELF
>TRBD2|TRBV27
ASTSHSSGRANEQF
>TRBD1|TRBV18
ASSVQGALQNEAF